Listed below are T cell receptor beta chains from one sample, sequenced in a study of breast tumors, draining lymph nodes, adjacent tissues. TCRdb analysed the multiplex PCR reads with MiXCR anew, one entry per CDR3 protein. This sample has about 110,000 distinct CDR3 sequences; 30% occur once, and the top ten carry approximately 5.4%. The sequenced sample was axillary lymph node tissue. These receptors all come from a female donor with breast cancer. Some clones in this sample may be carry-over from other donors' samples. The CDR3 runs from the conserved cysteine through the conserved F or W. D genes are given only for firm matches. A row's size may be missing; if present it is once, few, many or a size class.

V	size	J	D	CDR3	DNA
TRBV20-1	many	TRBJ1-5	-	CSAARRIYSNQPQHF	TGCAGTGCGGCCCGGAGGATTTATAGCAATCAGCCCCAGCATTTT
TRBV3-2	many	TRBJ2-1	-	CASSQVSSEQFF	TGTGCCAGCAGCCAAGTTTCTAGTGAGCAGTTCTTC
TRBV4-1	many	TRBJ2-5	-	CASSQLRARGLSETQYF	TGCGCCAGCAGCCAATTGAGGGCCCGAGGTCTTAGTGAGACCCAGTACTTC
TRBV20-1	-	TRBJ1-5	TRBD1	CSAQAGQSDPPQHF	TGCAGTGCCCAAGCGGGACAGAGTGATCCGCCCCAGCATTTT
TRBV5-1	-	TRBJ1-1	-	CASSSGRTEAFF	TGCGCCAGCAGCTCAGGAAGGACTGAAGCTTTCTTT
TRBV5-6	many	TRBJ2-7	TRBD1	CASRPLDRDRAYEQYF	TGTGCCAGCAGACCGCTTGATCGGGACAGGGCGTACGAGCAGTACTTC
TRBV7-3	many	TRBJ2-5	TRBD2	CASSLGTSGYQETQYF	TGTGCCAGCAGCTTAGGGACTAGCGGGTACCAAGAGACCCAGTACTTC
TRBV5-1	many	TRBJ2-7	TRBD2	CASSLASGPYEQYF	TGCGCCAGCAGCTTGGCTAGCGGACCCTACGAGCAGTACTTC
TRBV7-8	many	TRBJ1-2	TRBD1	CASSDPTGAYGYTF	TGTGCCAGCAGCGATCCGACAGGGGCCTATGGCTACACCTTC
TRBV20-1	many	TRBJ2-1	-	CSARRQTLDYNEQFF	TGCAGTGCCCGTCGACAGACCCTCGACTACAATGAGCAGTTCTTC
TRBV10-3	many	TRBJ1-6	TRBD1	CAISPGQGAGSPLHF	TGTGCCATCAGCCCGGGACAGGGGGCAGGGTCACCCCTCCACTTT
TRBV20-1	many	TRBJ2-7	-	CSARIGRLSSYEQYF	TGCAGTGCTAGAATCGGACGCCTCAGCTCCTACGAGCAGTACTTC
TRBV20-1	-	TRBJ1-2	-	CSARAPDGRSGYTF	TGCAGTGCTAGAGCCCCGGACGGCCGCTCTGGCTACACCTTC
TRBV3-1	many	TRBJ1-6	-	CASSQEFGSPLHF	TGTGCCAGCAGCCAAGAATTTGGTTCACCCCTCCACTTT
TRBV10-3	-	TRBJ1-5	-	CAISEGQSQPQHF	TGTGCCATCAGTGAAGGACAGTCCCAGCCCCAGCATTTT
TRBV19	-	TRBJ2-3	-	CASTNREVTDTQYF	TGTGCCAGTACTAACAGGGAGGTAACAGATACGCAGTATTTT
TRBV7-9	many	TRBJ1-3	-	CASSTGPRGSGNTIYF	TGTGCCAGCAGCACGGGCCCAAGAGGCTCTGGAAACACCATATATTTT
TRBV15	-	TRBJ2-3	TRBD2	CATSSPGLAGGPLADTQYF	TGTGCCACCAGCAGCCCTGGACTAGCGGGGGGTCCTTTAGCAGATACGCAGTATTTT
TRBV15	many	TRBJ1-1	-	CATSRDRGMAFF	TGTGCCACCAGCAGAGATCGGGGGATGGCTTTCTTT
TRBV15	many	TRBJ2-5	-	CATSRGGGGWETQYF	TGTGCCACCAGCAGAGGAGGAGGGGGCTGGGAGACCCAGTACTTC
TRBV7-9	-	TRBJ2-1	TRBD2	CASSERLAGSYNEQFF	TGTGCCAGCAGCGAGAGACTAGCGGGCTCCTACAATGAGCAGTTCTTC
TRBV12-3/TRBV12-4	many	TRBJ2-1	-	CASSLQGDEQFF	TGTGCCAGCAGTTTACAGGGCGATGAGCAGTTCTTC
TRBV6-2/TRBV6-3	-	TRBJ1-4	TRBD1	CASTRRGDRGNIGPNEKLFF	TGTGCCAGCACTCGCCGCGGCGACAGGGGGAATATCGGTCCTAATGAAAAACTGTTTTTT
TRBV28	few	TRBJ2-7	TRBD1	CASSKTGVLYEQYF	TGTGCCAGCAGCAAGACAGGGGTACTATACGAGCAGTACTTC
TRBV20-1	-	TRBJ2-2	TRBD2	CSARGSSGSEGELFF	TGCAGTGCTAGGGGGTCTAGCGGGAGCGAGGGGGAGCTGTTTTTT
TRBV4-1	-	TRBJ1-4	-	CASSPHAGRGDEKLFF	TGCGCCAGCAGCCCACACGCAGGGAGGGGGGATGAAAAACTGTTTTTT
TRBV20-1	many	TRBJ2-5	-	CSATLPRGLQRETQYF	TGCAGTGCTACACTACCTCGGGGACTCCAGCGGGAGACCCAGTACTTC
TRBV4-2	-	TRBJ1-2	-	CASSQVGGGYGYTF	TGTGCCAGCAGCCAAGTCGGCGGGGGGTATGGCTACACCTTC
TRBV20-1	many	TRBJ1-2	-	CSASKQGSNYGYTF	TGCAGTGCTAGCAAGCAGGGTTCTAACTATGGCTACACCTTC
TRBV2	-	TRBJ1-3	-	CASSSHRPDSGNTIYF	TGTGCCAGCAGTTCCCATCGGCCGGACTCTGGAAACACCATATATTTT
TRBV24-1	-	TRBJ1-5	-	CASRTSGSGLLRAVLRAGHF	-
TRBV14	-	TRBJ2-7	-	CASSQDLGREQYF	TGTGCCAGCAGCCAAGACCTGGGGCGAGAGCAGTACTTC
TRBV19	many	TRBJ2-7	TRBD1	CASSNGQGSTYEQYF	TGTGCCAGTAGTAACGGACAGGGGTCAACCTACGAGCAGTACTTC
TRBV5-4	many	TRBJ2-1	-	CASNSGGQGGEQFF	TGTGCCAGCAACTCAGGGGGGCAGGGGGGTGAGCAGTTCTTC
TRBV20-1	medium-sized	TRBJ1-5	TRBD1	CSAKTGFNQPQHF	TGCAGTGCTAAGACAGGGTTCAATCAGCCCCAGCATTTT
TRBV7-6	many	TRBJ1-1	-	CASSFSGPDTEAFF	TGTGCCAGCAGCTTCTCGGGGCCGGACACTGAAGCTTTCTTT
TRBV5-8	-	TRBJ2-2	-	CASSLKGGTGELFF	TGTGCCAGCAGCTTGAAGGGGGGTACCGGGGAGCTGTTTTTT
TRBV7-8	many	TRBJ2-1	TRBD2	CASSPSRKRGGHEQFF	TGTGCCAGCAGCCCGTCGAGGAAGCGGGGGGGCCATGAGCAGTTCTTC
TRBV7-6	-	TRBJ2-3	-	CASSSPTGQGTGTQYF	TGTGCCAGCAGCTCCCCCACGGGTCAGGGGACGGGTACGCAGTATTTT
TRBV9	few	TRBJ1-2	TRBD1	CASSSNRDRLNYAYTF	TGTGCCAGCAGCTCAAACCGGGACAGACTCAACTATGCCTACACCTTC
TRBV20-1	many	TRBJ2-7	-	CSARDLGAQGSYEQYF	TGCAGTGCTAGAGATCTAGGGGCTCAGGGGTCCTACGAGCAGTACTTC
TRBV24-1	once	TRBJ1-5	-	CATKGGGGGNQPQHF	TGTGCCACCAAGGGGGGGGGGGGTGGCAATCAGCCCCAGCATTTT
TRBV12-3/TRBV12-4	-	TRBJ2-5	-	CASSLSGAWRPEETQYF	TGTGCCAGCAGTTTATCTGGGGCCTGGAGGCCCGAAGAGACCCAGTACTTC
TRBV6-4	many	TRBJ1-6	-	CASSEGGGLYNSPLHF	TGTGCCAGCAGCGAAGGGGGGGGACTCTATAATTCACCCCTCCACTTT
TRBV7-6	many	TRBJ1-4	TRBD1	CASSLTGGDEKLFF	TGTGCCAGCAGCTTGACAGGGGGTGATGAAAAACTGTTTTTT
TRBV27	-	TRBJ2-2	TRBD1	CASSLIPPGQGGTGELFF	TGTGCCAGCAGTTTAATTCCCCCGGGACAGGGTGGGACCGGGGAGCTGTTTTTT
TRBV5-1	many	TRBJ2-5	-	CASSPTAYQETQYF	TGCGCCAGCAGCCCGACCGCGTACCAAGAGACCCAGTACTTC
TRBV7-3	-	TRBJ1-4	TRBD1	CASSFTGEGEKLFF	TGTGCCAGCAGCTTCACAGGGGAGGGGGAAAAACTGTTTTTT
TRBV6-6	many	TRBJ2-5	-	CASSNRAQETQYF	TGTGCCAGCAGTAACAGGGCTCAAGAGACCCAGTACTTC
TRBV20-1	-	TRBJ2-5	-	CSALNKQETQYF	TGCAGTGCTCTTAATAAGCAAGAGACCCAGTACTTC
TRBV14	many	TRBJ2-7	TRBD1	CASSPRDRGGSYEQYF	TGTGCCAGCAGCCCCCGGGACAGGGGAGGAAGCTACGAGCAGTACTTC